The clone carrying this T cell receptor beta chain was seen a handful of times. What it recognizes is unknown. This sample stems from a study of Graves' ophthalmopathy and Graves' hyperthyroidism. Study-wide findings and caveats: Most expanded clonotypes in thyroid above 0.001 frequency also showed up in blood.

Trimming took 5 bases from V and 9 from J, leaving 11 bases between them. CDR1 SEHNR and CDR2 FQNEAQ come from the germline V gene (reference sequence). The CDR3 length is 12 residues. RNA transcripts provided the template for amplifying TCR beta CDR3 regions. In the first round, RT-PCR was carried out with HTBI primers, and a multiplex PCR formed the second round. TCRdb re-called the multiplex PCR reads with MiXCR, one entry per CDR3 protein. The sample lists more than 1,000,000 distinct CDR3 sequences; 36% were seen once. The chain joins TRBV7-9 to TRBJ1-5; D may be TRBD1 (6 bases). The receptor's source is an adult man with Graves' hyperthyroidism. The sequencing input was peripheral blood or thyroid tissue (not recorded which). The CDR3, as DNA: TGTGCCAGCAGCCCCGCGACAGGGCCCCAGCATTTT. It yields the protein CASSPATGPQHF.